The sequence of this TCR beta chain was determined in a study of blood T cells in healthy people across ages. Primed by a sample-barcoded 5' primer and a J-beta primer mix, a second PCR proceeded for 7 to 11 cycles. TCRdb re-called the 5' RACE reads through MiXCR, storing one row per CDR3 protein. Of roughly 800,000 distinct CDR3 sequences detected, roughly 50% appear once; the ten largest clones hold about 42%. Germline V gene lookup returns CDR1 SGHTA and CDR2 FQGNSA. The CDR3 consists of 13 residues. Points on this clonotype: The junction differs from germline at one of its ends, possibly a read error.

Sequenced material: blood. The chain links TRBV7-2 to TRBJ2-1; D is unclear. The sequence came from an elderly man in good health. The chain's CDR3 is CASSLGSVNERFF. CDR3 sequence (DNA): TGTGCCAGCAGCTTAGGGTCCGTAAATGAGCGGTTCTTC.